This T cell receptor beta chain stems from a study of T cells after yellow fever vaccination. Findings of the study overall: Researchers report a weaker secondary response that nonetheless peaked faster, day 5 versus 15.

Regarding this clonotype: Its target is unknown.

The junction had 9 bases not matched to a gene; V was cut back by 1 base and J by 5 bases. CDR1 and CDR2 (germline): GTSNPN, SVGIG (reference sequence). The CDR3 loop spans 15 amino acids. TCRdb processed the 5' RACE reads anew with MiXCR; each CDR3 protein has one entry. Seen here are some 560,000 distinct CDR3 sequences, roughly 19% observed once, and the top ten hold more than 13%. The source of this sequence is a man aged 30-40 years who received the YFV17D yellow fever vaccine. J is TRBJ1-1 and V is TRBV30; TRBD1 aligns across 8 bases. The source material was PBMCs, sampled 15 days after the yellow fever booster vaccination. The CDR3 is CAWSGRGPLTTEAFF. CDR3 coding DNA: TGTGCCTGGAGTGGCAGGGGGCCACTTACTACTGAAGCTTTCTTT.